A single T cell receptor (beta chain) is shown here with its context. Data came from immunoSEQ multiplex PCR; TCRdb stores just in-frame clones and leaves some out. This sample has fewer than 200,000 clones, with over 85% found just once. The sample originates from a study of control samples from healthy donors and cancer patients. The source is a woman aged 55-75 years in good health. The specimen was blood.

CDR3 DNA sequence: TGTGCCAGCAGTTACAGACGGGACAGGAGTTATGGCTACACCTTC. This encodes CASSYRRDRSYGYTF. V usage is TRBV6-5 and J usage is TRBJ1-2, with 8 bases that match TRBD1. This CDR3 is built from 15 residues. V lost 2 bases to trimming and J lost 5 bases; unmatched junction nucleotides: 7. CDR1 is MNHEY and CDR2 is SVGAGI in the germline V gene.